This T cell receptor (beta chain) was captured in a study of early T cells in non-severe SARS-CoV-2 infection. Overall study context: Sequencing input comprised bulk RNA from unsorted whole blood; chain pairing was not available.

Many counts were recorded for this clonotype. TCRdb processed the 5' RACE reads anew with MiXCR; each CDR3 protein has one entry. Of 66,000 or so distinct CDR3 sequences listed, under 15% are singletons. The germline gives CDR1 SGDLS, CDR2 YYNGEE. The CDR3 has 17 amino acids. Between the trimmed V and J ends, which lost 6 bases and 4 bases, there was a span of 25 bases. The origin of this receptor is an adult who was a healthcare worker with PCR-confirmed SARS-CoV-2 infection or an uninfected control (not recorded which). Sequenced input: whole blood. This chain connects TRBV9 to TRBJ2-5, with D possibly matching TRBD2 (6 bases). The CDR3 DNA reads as TGTGCCAGCACCCGAGCTTTGAGACTAGATGTGGGAGAGACCCAGTACTTC. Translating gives CASTRALRLDVGETQYF.